Each of the 2 T cell receptor beta chains below was sequenced from the same sample in a study of metastatic and nonmetastatic thyroid tumors. Through MiXCR, TCRdb re-clonotyped the PCR reads. The table records some 84,000 clones, 8% to 9.5% of them present only once. No treatment of any kind had been given to any patient before thyroid surgery. Sequenced sample: blood. The receptors originated from a female donor with papillary thyroid cancer or a benign thyroid nodule (not recorded which). Some clones in this sample may be carry-over from other donors' samples.

With respect to this clone: A clone one base away is much larger, so this may be a read error. This sample includes further DNA sequences coding for the same CDR3. The chain couples TRBV5-1 to TRBJ2-5, with D hard to call. Germline CDR1 is SGHRS and CDR2 is YFSETQ. V was trimmed by 1 base and J by 4 bases, leaving 8 bases between them. CDR3 size: 13 residues. The CDR3 loop reads CASSLSGVETQYF. DNA of the CDR3: TGCGCCAGCAGCTTGAGTGGTGTAGAGACCCAGTACTTC.

This clone was seen only a few times. V gene TRBV4-2 combines with J gene TRBJ2-1, with TRBD1 identical over 7 bases. CDR1 is LGHNA and CDR2 is YNFKEQ in the germline V gene. The V and J ends lost 4 bases and 3 bases, in that order; junction bases with no gene match: 6. This CDR3 is 15 amino acids long. CDR3 in DNA: TGTGCCAGCAGCCGCCGGGACAGCAACTACAATGAGCAGTTCTTC. Encoded protein: CASSRRDSNYNEQFF.